The text below deals with one TCR beta chain. Its cognate antigen has yet to be identified. Base qualities are not at hand, and no much larger clone is one base apart. This entry comes from a study of cytomegalovirus exposure and HLA in healthy donors (dated by TCRdb to the late 2010s). Broadly, across the study: According to an earlier analysis of 587 of the donors, some 170 million T cells yielded 120 million or so unique TCR beta sequences and around 300 Gb of sequence data. A later analysis re-analyzed previously published TCR beta repertoires from roughly 630 donors and added high-resolution HLA genotyping to study TCR occurrence patterns. The aim of the study was to test whether cataloging public T cell receptors could identify signatures of past pathogen exposure. All discovery cohort repertoires had been generated on a single sequencing platform. Alongside the repertoire data, information on donor age, sex, ethnicity and CMV serostatus was compiled. An earlier analysis of 587 of the donors applied high-throughput TCR beta sequencing to assess whether each TCR beta V gene segment acted as functional or pseudogenic. An early release covering 550 to 650 HLA-typed donors comprised about 290 gigabases of sequencing data and around 80 million unique TCR sequences. Genome-wide SNP genotypes for about three fifths of the roughly 700 donors were used in a later genetic analysis, which treated that subset as a discovery cohort. Across 398 genotyped donors of the cohort, an average of roughly 250,000 unique TCR beta nucleotide sequences per donor were sequenced, and 15% to 20% of those sequences were non-productive. Of the roughly 400 genotyped donors, 65% to 90% fell in the genetic ancestry cluster associated with self-reported Caucasian donors. To predict cytomegalovirus infection status, the study brought together high-throughput TCR immunosequencing, statistical association of individual TCRs with disease status, and machine learning. Rather than drawing on any new phenotypic data, the later analysis identified candidate immune exposures from TCR beta sequences and the way those sequences occurred across donors. Besides the first cohort of some 670 subjects, a separate validation cohort made up of around 120 different subjects was used. The study profiled the T cell repertoires of 500 to 800 subjects by immunosequencing and related them to cytomegalovirus serostatus. Class I and class II HLA loci were covered by the typing at four-digit resolution. Typing coverage differed by locus: A, B, C, DRB1 and DQB1 were typed in roughly 620-630 donors, DQA1 in about 560, DPA1 in roughly 590, and DPB1 in approximately 450. Four to six DR-DQ haplotypes were handled as single units for association and clustering, since linkage in the cohort was strong. Summary of the overall study and its limitations: According to a later genetic analysis, donors in an Asian-associated ancestry cluster had fewer N-insertions in productive TCRs than the approximately 610-donor mean. In an earlier analysis of some 550 of the donors, most TCR beta V segments were observed in productive rearrangements about 90% or about 30% of the time, broadly matching IMGT annotations. In a later analysis, several top co-occurrence clusters were reported to appear linked to parvovirus B19, influenza, CMV and Epstein-Barr virus. A further reported finding was that TCR beta sequences accurately predicted the HLA-A and HLA-B alleles for most subjects in the first cohort. The classifier was reported to diagnose cytomegalovirus status with high specificity and sensitivity in both the original and validation cohorts. The only immune exposure information available for the cohort was CMV serostatus. Across donors, most TCR sequences were observed very rarely, whereas some public TCRs were present in many individuals. The earlier analysis of approximately 590 of the donors excluded 15 to 20 rarely observed V segments, including chromosome 9 orphons, because counts were too low. The authors suggested that the approach could potentially be extended to other disease states and immunological phenotypes. A later genetic analysis associated a missense DCLRE1C variant with V-gene and J-gene trimming of TCR beta chains, and an independent cohort replicated the association. Roughly uniform sequencing depth across donors was assumed in presence/absence analyses, although this assumption may not hold. HLA typing was unavailable for some donors at each locus, so association tests used only the typed subset. In this cohort, only TCR beta chains were sequenced, and detectable features were limited by the absence of alpha or paired-chain data. According to a later analysis, TCR association rates differed among HLA loci, with DRB1 alleles showing the most associated TCRs and HLA-C alleles showing the fewest. At a false discovery rate of 0.05, a later analysis linked around 17,000 TCR beta sequences to specific HLA alleles. Some IMGT-functional V segments, including TRBV6-2 and TRBV6-3, could not be distinguished by the 87-base-pair reads and were therefore excluded. The sequencing pipeline was judged likely to have produced a cluster of highly shared sequence variants as a technical artifact. In a later analysis, HLA-associated TCR beta chains showed more clonal expansion and lower generation probabilities than non-associated chains that were equally common. The study listed over 150 TCR beta chains as associated with cytomegalovirus. Three of the identified cytomegalovirus-associated TCR beta chains were confirmed in vitro to be specific for cytomegalovirus antigens. Linkage disequilibrium might explain the correlated functional status among segregating V segments, but an unknown experimental factor could not be ruled out. In a later analysis, most CMV-associated TCR beta chains were found to appear HLA-restricted, with HLA associations seemingly driven largely by CMV exposure. Strong co-occurrence of HLA alleles, especially DR and DQ, made assigning TCR associations to individual alleles difficult.

The CDR3 numbers 16 residues from cysteine through phenylalanine. The CDR3 DNA has 48 bases and is translated from base 1. Germline trimming: 6 bases from V, 2 bases from J; junction bases outside gene matches: 10. CDR1 and CDR2 are read off the germline V gene as LGHNT and FRNRAP. The library was obtained by the immunoSEQ multiplex PCR assay. A mixture of 60 forward primers for TCR Vbeta segments and 13 reverse primers for TCR Jbeta segments was used in the multiplex PCR. The CDR3 region of rearranged TCR beta genes was amplified from genomic DNA by a multiplex PCR assay. The amplified TCR beta libraries were sequenced on the Illumina HiSeq System as 87-base-pair reads. The paper's data handling went like this. In a later analysis, tens of millions of unique TCR beta chains were counted across the approximately 620 repertoires, and roughly 11 million of these chains were shared by at least two donors. To remove PCR and sequencing errors, raw reads were error-corrected and collapsed into unique sequences using a nearest-neighbor algorithm that merged closely related sequences. To assign V, D and J gene segments, CDR3 sequences were aligned to IMGT reference sequences. For a sequence to be retained, a match of at least six nucleotides to both a V gene segment and a J gene segment was required. A rearrangement counted as productive if the CDR3 had no stop codons and remained in frame with V and J, and every other rearrangement counted as non-productive. CDR3 was defined according to IMGT convention as the region running from the second conserved V-encoded cysteine to the conserved J-encoded phenylalanine. The earlier analysis of fewer than 700 of the donors excluded sequences that lacked an unambiguous match to a single V gene segment. An earlier analysis of 587 of the donors called V segments functional above 56.7% productive rearrangements and segregating when the between-donor standard deviation exceeded 5%. A statistical classification framework was built to diagnose cytomegalovirus status from the catalog of TCR beta chain sequences. In a later analysis, TCR nucleotide sequences were compared against IMGT/GENE-DB human TR gene sequences so that V and J genes could be assigned. Using the TCRdist pipeline, a later analysis assigned CDR3 sequences along with most-parsimonious VDJ recombination scenarios. In a later analysis, every TCR beta chain was defined by the combination of its CDR3 amino acid sequence and its V-gene family, and reads without a unique V-gene family were dropped. To address suspected cross-contamination and a sequencing artifact, a later analysis removed approximately 600 highly shared, low-generation-probability nucleotide sequences. A later analysis calculated a clonal expansion index for each public chain from normalized within-repertoire ranks of inferred template counts. In a later analysis, generation probabilities were computed with a VDJ recombination model fitted to out-of-frame rearrangements, and the resulting probabilities were checked against IGoR. A later analysis scored TCR-TCR, TCR-HLA and TCR-CMV co-occurrence with hypergeometric tests, applying a repertoire-size bias correction to TCR pairs. A later analysis estimated false discovery rates by permuting HLA or CMV assignments 20 times. In a later analysis, co-occurring TCRs were grouped using DBSCAN, with TCRdist sequence similarity added in when clustering inside HLA-allele-positive subsets. Repertoires with fewer than 30,000 or more than 120,000 public chains were left out of co-occurrence clustering, as were five repertoires with anomalous nucleotide sharing. In its TCRdb copy, this immuneACCESS table keeps in-frame sequences only and misses some clones. Where compared with another copy, unresolved V genes explain less than half of these, and the others have no known cause. V and J calls and clone size follow that table, whereas D and trimming were derived from the DNA. The sample includes 70,000 or so clones, with less than 80% observed a single time. Roughly 3% of the sample is taken by the ten largest.

In total, 600 or so healthy bone marrow donors made up the cohort. At the time of sampling, every cohort member was nominally healthy, though immune exposures that went unrecorded were likely present. The donor was CMV seronegative and was included in the group of approximately 350 seronegative cohort members. Each donor provided a peripheral blood sample, and peripheral blood mononuclear cells were used for TCR beta sequencing. Genomic DNA extraction from the blood cell samples was performed with the Qiagen DNeasy Blood Extraction Kit. The chain is encoded by TRBV12-5 joined to TRBJ2-3; 8 bases in between match TRBD2. The TCR comes from a woman aged 45-65 years in good health and CMV-seronegative. The source material was PBMCs. The nucleotide sequence reads TGTGCTAGTGGCTCGGGAACTAGCGGCCCCACAGATACGCAGTATTTT. Its translation is CASGSGTSGPTDTQYF.